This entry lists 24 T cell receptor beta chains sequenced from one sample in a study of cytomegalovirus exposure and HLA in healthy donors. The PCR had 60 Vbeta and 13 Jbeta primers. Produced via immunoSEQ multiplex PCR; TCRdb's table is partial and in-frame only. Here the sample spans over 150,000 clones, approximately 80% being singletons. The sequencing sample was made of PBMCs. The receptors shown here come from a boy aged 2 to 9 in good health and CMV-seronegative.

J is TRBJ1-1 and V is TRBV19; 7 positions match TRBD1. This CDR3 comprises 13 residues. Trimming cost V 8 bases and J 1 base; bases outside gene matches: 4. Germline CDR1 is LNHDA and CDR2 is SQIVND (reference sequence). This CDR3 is CASQGQENTEAFF. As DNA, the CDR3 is TGTGCCAGTCAAGGACAGGAGAACACTGAAGCTTTCTTT.

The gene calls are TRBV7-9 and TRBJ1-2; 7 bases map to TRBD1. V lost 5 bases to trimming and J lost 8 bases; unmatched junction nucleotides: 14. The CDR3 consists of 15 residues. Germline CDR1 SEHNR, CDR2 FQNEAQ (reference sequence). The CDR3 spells CASSAFDRAIGGYTF. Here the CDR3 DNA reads TGTGCCAGCAGCGCGTTCGACAGGGCGATCGGGGGCTACACCTTC.

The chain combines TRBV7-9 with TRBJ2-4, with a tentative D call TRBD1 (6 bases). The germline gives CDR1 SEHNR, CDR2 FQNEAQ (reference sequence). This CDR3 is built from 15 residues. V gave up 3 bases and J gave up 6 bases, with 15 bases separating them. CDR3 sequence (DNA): TGTGCCAGCAGCTTGTCCCGGACAGCGAGAAACATTCAGTACTTC. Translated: CASSLSRTARNIQYF. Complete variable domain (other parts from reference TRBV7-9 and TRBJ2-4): DTGVSQNPRHKITKRGQNVTFRCDPISEHNRLYWYRQTLGQGPEFLTYFQNEAQLEKSRLLSDRFSAERPKGSFSTLEIQRTEQGDSAMYLCASSLSRTARNIQYFGAGTRLSVL.

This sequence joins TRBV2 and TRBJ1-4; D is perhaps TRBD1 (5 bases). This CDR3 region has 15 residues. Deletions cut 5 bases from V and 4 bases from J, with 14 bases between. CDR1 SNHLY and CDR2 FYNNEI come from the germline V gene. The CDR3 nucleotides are TGTGCCAGCAGTCCTAAATCAAGGGGTAATGAAAAACTGTTTTTT. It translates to CASSPKSRGNEKLFF.

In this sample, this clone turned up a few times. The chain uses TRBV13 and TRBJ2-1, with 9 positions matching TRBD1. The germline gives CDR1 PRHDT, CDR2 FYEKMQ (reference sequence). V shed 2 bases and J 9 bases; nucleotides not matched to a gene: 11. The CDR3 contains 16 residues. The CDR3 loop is CASSLTRGTGQPEQFF. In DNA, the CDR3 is TGTGCCAGCAGCTTAACCCGCGGGACAGGGCAACCTGAGCAGTTCTTC.

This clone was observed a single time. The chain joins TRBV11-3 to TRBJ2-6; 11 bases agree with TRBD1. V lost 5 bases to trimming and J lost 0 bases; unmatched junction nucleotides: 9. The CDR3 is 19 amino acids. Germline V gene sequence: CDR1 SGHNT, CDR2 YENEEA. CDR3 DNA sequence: TGTGCCAGCAGCCCTTGCCGGACAGGGGGCGCCTCTGGGGCCAACGTCCTGACTTTC. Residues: CASSPCRTGGASGANVLTF.

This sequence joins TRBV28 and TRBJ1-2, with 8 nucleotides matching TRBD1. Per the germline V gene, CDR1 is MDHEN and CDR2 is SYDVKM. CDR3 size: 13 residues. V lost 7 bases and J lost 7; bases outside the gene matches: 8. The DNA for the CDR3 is TGTGCCAGCACTGAAGGACAGGGCCGTGGCTACACCTTC. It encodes CASTEGQGRGYTF.

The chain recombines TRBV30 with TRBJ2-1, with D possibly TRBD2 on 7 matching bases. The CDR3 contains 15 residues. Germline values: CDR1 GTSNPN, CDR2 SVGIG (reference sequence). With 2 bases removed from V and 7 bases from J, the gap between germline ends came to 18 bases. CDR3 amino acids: CAWSLRGGYGNEQFF. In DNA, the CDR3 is TGTGCCTGGAGTCTAAGGGGGGGCTATGGGAATGAGCAGTTCTTC.

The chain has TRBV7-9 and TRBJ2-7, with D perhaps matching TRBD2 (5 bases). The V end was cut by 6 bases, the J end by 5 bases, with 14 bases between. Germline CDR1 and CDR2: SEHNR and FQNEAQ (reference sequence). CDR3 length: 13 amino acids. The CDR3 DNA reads TGTGCCAGCAGGGACTCAAACAGAGACGAGCAGTACTTC. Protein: CASRDSNRDEQYF.

Written as DNA, the CDR3 is TGTGCCAGTAGTGATACAGGGGTGGATCAGCCCCAGCATTTT. Translating gives CASSDTGVDQPQHF. This chain uses TRBV19 with TRBJ1-5, with TRBD1 matching over 7 bases. CDR3 length: 14 residues. Germline V lookup: CDR1 LNHDA, CDR2 SQIVND (reference sequence). Unmatched junction bases numbered 6, after V lost 5 bases and J lost 5 bases.

The CDR3 DNA reads TGTGCCAGCAGCTTCGCCGGGAGGGGGGCGGTGGAGACCCAGTACTTC. Translating it yields CASSFAGRGAVETQYF. The V call is TRBV7-2, the J call TRBJ2-5; 8 bases map to TRBD2. The V segment lost 3 bases and the J segment 5 bases; nucleotides outside the gene matches: 11. The CDR3 totals 16 residues. Germline V gene sequence: CDR1 SGHTA, CDR2 FQGNSA.

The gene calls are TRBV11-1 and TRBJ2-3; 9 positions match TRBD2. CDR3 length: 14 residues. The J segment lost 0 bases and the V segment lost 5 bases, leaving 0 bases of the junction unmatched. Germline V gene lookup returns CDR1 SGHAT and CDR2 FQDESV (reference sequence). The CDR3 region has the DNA TGTGCCAGCAGCGCGGGGGGGAGCACAGATACGCAGTATTTT. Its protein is CASSAGGSTDTQYF.

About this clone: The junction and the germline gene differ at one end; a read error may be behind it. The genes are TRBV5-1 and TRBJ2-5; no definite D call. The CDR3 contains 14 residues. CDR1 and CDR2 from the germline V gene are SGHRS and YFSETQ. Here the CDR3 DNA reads TGCGCCAGCAGTCCCCTCACGGAGCAAGGGACCCAGTACTTC. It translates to CASSPLTEQGTQYF. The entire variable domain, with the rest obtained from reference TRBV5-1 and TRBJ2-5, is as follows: KAGVTQTPRYLIKTRGQQVTLSCSPISGHRSVSWYQQTPGQGLQFLFEYFSETQRNKGNFPGRFSGRQFSNSRSEMNVSTLELGDSALYLCASSPLTEQGTQYFGPGTRLLVL.

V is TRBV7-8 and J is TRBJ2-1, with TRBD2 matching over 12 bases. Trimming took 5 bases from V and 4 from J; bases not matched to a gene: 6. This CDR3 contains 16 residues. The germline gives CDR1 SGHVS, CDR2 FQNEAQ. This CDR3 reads CASSRLAGGPYNEQFF. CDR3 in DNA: TGTGCCAGCAGCCGTCTAGCGGGGGGGCCGTACAATGAGCAGTTCTTC.

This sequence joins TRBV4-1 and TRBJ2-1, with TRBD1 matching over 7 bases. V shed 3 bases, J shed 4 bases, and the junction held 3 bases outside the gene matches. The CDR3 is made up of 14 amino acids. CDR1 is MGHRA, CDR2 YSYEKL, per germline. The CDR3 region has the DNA TGCGCCAGCAGCCAGCCGACAGGGTACAATGAGCAGTTCTTC. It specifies CASSQPTGYNEQFF.

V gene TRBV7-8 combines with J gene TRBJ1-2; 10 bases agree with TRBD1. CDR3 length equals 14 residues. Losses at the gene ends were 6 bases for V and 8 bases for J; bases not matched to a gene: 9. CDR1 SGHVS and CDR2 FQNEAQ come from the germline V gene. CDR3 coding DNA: TGTGCCAGCAGTCCGAATCGGGGACAGGGGGGCTACACCTTC. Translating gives CASSPNRGQGGYTF.

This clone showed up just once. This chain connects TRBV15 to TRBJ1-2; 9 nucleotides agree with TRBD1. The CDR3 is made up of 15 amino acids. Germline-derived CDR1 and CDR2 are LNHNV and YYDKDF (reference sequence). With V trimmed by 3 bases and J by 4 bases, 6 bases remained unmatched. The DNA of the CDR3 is TGTGCCACCAGCAGGTCCGGGACAGGGCCCTATGGCTACACCTTC. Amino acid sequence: CATSRSGTGPYGYTF.

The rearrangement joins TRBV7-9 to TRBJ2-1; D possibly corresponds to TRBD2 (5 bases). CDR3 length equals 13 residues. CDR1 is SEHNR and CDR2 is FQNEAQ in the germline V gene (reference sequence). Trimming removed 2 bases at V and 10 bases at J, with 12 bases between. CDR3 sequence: CASSLKEGNEQFF. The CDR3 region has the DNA TGTGCCAGCAGCTTAAAAGAGGGCAACGAGCAGTTCTTC.

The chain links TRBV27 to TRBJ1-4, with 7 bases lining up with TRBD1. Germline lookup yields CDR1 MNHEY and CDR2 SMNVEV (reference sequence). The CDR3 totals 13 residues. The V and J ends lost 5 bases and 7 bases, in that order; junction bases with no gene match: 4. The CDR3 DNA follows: TGTGCCAGCAGTCTGACAGGGACTGAAAAACTGTTTTTT. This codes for CASSLTGTEKLFF.

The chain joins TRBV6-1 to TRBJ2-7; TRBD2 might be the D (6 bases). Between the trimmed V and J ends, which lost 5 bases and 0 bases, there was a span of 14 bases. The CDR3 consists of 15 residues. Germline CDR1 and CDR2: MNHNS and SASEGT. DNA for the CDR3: TGTGCCAGCAGTAGCGTTCCGGGAGCCTCCTACGAGCAGTACTTC. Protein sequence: CASSSVPGASYEQYF.

The CDR3 coding sequence is TGTGCCTGTGGACGGACTAGCACAGATACGCAGTATTTT. It encodes CACGRTSTDTQYF. The chain recombines TRBV30 with TRBJ2-3; a weak D match, TRBD2 (5 bases). The V and J ends lost 6 bases and 0 bases respectively, with 10 bases between them. Germline V gene lookup returns CDR1 GTSNPN and CDR2 SVGIG (reference sequence). The CDR3 sequence is 13 residues long.

In DNA form, the CDR3 reads TGTGCCAGCAGTTACGTAATAGGTGGAGGGCAAGAGACCCAGTACTTC. It codes for CASSYVIGGGQETQYF. This rearrangement joins TRBV27 to TRBJ2-5, with TRBD2 as a possible D gene (6 bases). Germline V CDR1 and CDR2: MNHEY, SMNVEV (reference sequence). This CDR3 spans 16 amino acids. V was clipped by 4 bases and J by 2 bases, with 17 bases between them.

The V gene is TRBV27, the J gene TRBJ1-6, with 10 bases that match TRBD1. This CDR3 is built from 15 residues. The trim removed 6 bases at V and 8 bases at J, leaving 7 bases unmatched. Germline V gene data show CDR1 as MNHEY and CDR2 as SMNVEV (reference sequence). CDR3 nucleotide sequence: TGTGCCAGCAGGGAATCCGGGACAGGGGATTCACCCCTCCACTTT. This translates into CASRESGTGDSPLHF.

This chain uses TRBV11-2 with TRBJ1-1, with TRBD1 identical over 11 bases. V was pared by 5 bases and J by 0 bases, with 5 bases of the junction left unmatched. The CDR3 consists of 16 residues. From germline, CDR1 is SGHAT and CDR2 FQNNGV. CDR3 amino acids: CASSVGQGAMNTEAFF. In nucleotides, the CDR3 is TGTGCCAGCAGCGTCGGACAGGGGGCGATGAACACTGAAGCTTTCTTT.